A single sample gave rise to the 32 T cell receptor beta chains below, sequenced in a study of PD-L1 blockade in urothelial cancer. The table came from immunoSEQ multiplex PCR; TCRdb's copy has only in-frame clones and leaves some out. The table shows about 82,000 clones, with 90% occurring only once. The sequencing here drew on PBMCs, taken around atezolizumab (anti-PD-L1) treatment. Receptors were obtained from a man in his fifties or sixties with urothelial cancer.

The chain combines TRBV19 with TRBJ2-7; 8 nucleotides agree with TRBD2. Looked up from germline, CDR1 is LNHDA and CDR2 is SQIVND (reference sequence). The CDR3 consists of 15 residues. J was trimmed by 3 bases and V by 1 base; bases with no gene match: 5. The chain's CDR3 is CASSIAGGLSYEQYF. The CDR3 DNA reads as TGTGCCAGTAGTATAGCGGGAGGGCTCAGCTACGAGCAGTACTTC.

The chain is built from TRBV19 and TRBJ1-6, with 7 positions matching TRBD1. CDR3 length: 14 residues. Unmatched junction bases numbered 5, after V lost 4 bases and J lost 8 bases. Germline V gives CDR1 LNHDA, CDR2 SQIVND (reference sequence). CDR3 DNA: TGTGCCAGTAGTACTCGGGACAGTTATTCACCCCTCCACTTT. Amino acids: CASSTRDSYSPLHF.

This clone was picked up one time. The gene calls are TRBV28 and TRBJ2-7, with 10 bases matching TRBD2. The ends lost 5 bases at V and 5 bases at J; junction bases unmatched: 6. The CDR3 has 14 amino acids. Germline V lookup: CDR1 MDHEN, CDR2 SYDVKM. The CDR3 is CASSGSGRIHEQYF. The CDR3 DNA reads TGTGCCAGCAGTGGTAGCGGGAGGATCCACGAGCAGTACTTC.

This rearrangement joins TRBV11-3 to TRBJ2-3, with 7 nucleotides matching TRBD1. In germline, CDR1 is SGHNT, CDR2 YENEEA. Trimming removed 1 base from V and 0 bases from J; junction bases left unmatched: 7. The CDR3 covers 17 residues. CDR3 in DNA: TGTGCCAGCAGCTTAGGAGGAATGACAGGGAGCACAGATACGCAGTATTTT. Translation gives CASSLGGMTGSTDTQYF.

This chain links TRBV2 with TRBJ2-1, with D tentatively TRBD2 (5 bases). V lost 3 bases to trimming and J lost 6 bases, with 12 bases between them. CDR3 length: 14 residues. The germline gives CDR1 SNHLY, CDR2 FYNNEI. CDR3 sequence: CASSDADFINEQFF. The CDR3 nucleotides are TGTGCCAGCAGTGATGCGGACTTCATCAATGAGCAGTTCTTC.

V and J are TRBV10-3 and TRBJ1-4, with 7 bases that match TRBD1. V was clipped by 10 bases and J by 5 bases; unmatched bases: 10. This CDR3 region has 14 residues. Germline lookup yields CDR1 ENHRY and CDR2 SYGVKD. The CDR3 spells CATRGQPLNEKLFF. CDR3 DNA: TGTGCCACGAGGGGGCAACCCTTAAATGAAAAACTGTTTTTT.

The gene calls are TRBV20-1 and TRBJ1-1; D gene uncertain. Trimming pared 5 bases from V and 5 bases from J, leaving 9 bases between. In germline, CDR1 is DFQATT, CDR2 SNEGSKA (reference sequence). This CDR3 spans 11 amino acids. The CDR3 bases are TGCAGTGCTGTGTCCAAAACTGAAGCTTTCTTT. Amino acids: CSAVSKTEAFF.

The chain combines TRBV19 with TRBJ1-5, with D hard to call. The length of the CDR3 is 12 residues. Trimming pared 3 bases from V and 4 bases from J, leaving 4 bases between. Germline values: CDR1 LNHDA, CDR2 SQIVND (reference sequence). CDR3 in amino acids: CASSIGNQPQHF. CDR3 DNA: TGTGCCAGTAGTATCGGGAATCAGCCCCAGCATTTT.

The chain carries TRBV6-1 and TRBJ2-1; 9 bases fit TRBD1. Germline CDR1 MNHNS, CDR2 SASEGT. J gave up 4 bases and V 5 bases, and 6 bases lay outside the gene matches. CDR3 size: 15 residues. The chain's CDR3 is CASSKQGAEYNEQFF. The CDR3, as DNA: TGTGCCAGCAGTAAACAGGGGGCTGAGTACAATGAGCAGTTCTTC.

V is TRBV5-1 and J is TRBJ2-7; D not resolved. V lost 0 bases, J lost 5 bases, and 12 bases lay in between. Germline V gene data show CDR1 as SGHRS and CDR2 as YFSETQ. This CDR3 region has 14 residues. Here the CDR3 DNA reads TGCGCCAGCAGCTTGGTTCCAGGTTCCAACGAGCAGTACTTC. It encodes CASSLVPGSNEQYF.

This chain uses TRBV7-8 with TRBJ2-5; D may be TRBD1 (6 bases). Trimming stripped 2 bases from V and 5 bases from J, with 12 bases between. The CDR3 covers 14 residues. Germline V gene lookup returns CDR1 SGHVS and CDR2 FQNEAQ. The CDR3 sequence is CASSLRYQGETQYF. CDR3 sequence (DNA): TGTGCCAGCAGCTTACGATACCAGGGGGAGACCCAGTACTTC.

V gene TRBV2 combines with J gene TRBJ1-4; 9 bases are shared with TRBD1. The CDR3 sequence is 15 residues long. Per germline, CDR1 SNHLY and CDR2 FYNNEI. V was clipped by 5 bases and J by 6 bases; unmatched bases: 7. The CDR3: CASSITGGADEKLFF. The CDR3 nucleotides read TGTGCCAGCAGTATTACAGGGGGCGCGGATGAAAAACTGTTTTTT. Full variable domain (outside the CDR3, taken from reference TRBV2 and TRBJ1-4): EPEVTQTPSHQVTQMGQEVILRCVPISNHLYFYWYRQILGQKVEFLVSFYNNEISEKSEIFDDQFSVERPDGSNFTLKIRSTKLEDSAMYFCASSITGGADEKLFFGSGTQLSVL.

This clone appeared once. J is TRBJ2-1 and V is TRBV28, with D perhaps matching TRBD2 (6 bases). The CDR3 is 13 residues long. Trimming left V 6 bases short and J 15 bases short, with 21 bases between. CDR1 is MDHEN, CDR2 SYDVKM, per germline. The CDR3 spells CASSSLAMRTRFF. The CDR3 bases are TGTGCCAGCAGCTCGCTAGCGATGCGTACCCGGTTCTTC.

The V call is TRBV7-9, the J call TRBJ1-5; D ambiguous. The V gene's germline CDR1 is SEHNR and CDR2 FQNEAQ (reference sequence). The CDR3 has 12 residues. V gave up 4 bases and J gave up 4 bases, with 5 bases separating them. The CDR3 DNA reads as TGTGCCAGCAGCTCAATTAATCAGCCCCAGCATTTT. Its protein is CASSSINQPQHF.

This clone was seen a single time. The genes are TRBV6-5 and TRBJ1-2; unclear D gene. The V and J ends lost 8 bases and 4 bases respectively, with 11 bases between them. Germline CDR1 reads MNHEY; CDR2 reads SVGAGI. The CDR3 covers 12 residues. CDR3 sequence: CASAYRGYGYTF. CDR3 DNA: TGTGCCAGCGCCTATCGCGGCTATGGCTACACCTTC.

The gene calls are TRBV27 and TRBJ1-2; tentative D call: TRBD1 (6 bases). The CDR3 is 16 amino acids. Trimming took off 5 bases at V and 6 bases at J, with 22 bases between the two ends. Germline V gene sequence: CDR1 MNHEY, CDR2 SMNVEV (reference sequence). CDR3 sequence (DNA): TGTGCCAGCAGTGACAGGAGATTGGCCCGGGGGGATGGCTACACCTTC. Residues: CASSDRRLARGDGYTF.

The count of this clone is one. The chain joins TRBV21-1 to TRBJ2-7; TRBD2, the table's D call, was not compared with the DNA. TRBV21-1 is termed a pseudogene. CDR3 length: 21 amino acids. The chain's CDR3 is CASTEFRGLKLAGAVAYEQYF. CDR3 nucleotides: TGTGCCAGCACCGAATTCAGGGGGCTAAAACTAGCGGGAGCGGTCGCCTACGAGCAGTACTTC.

This chain uses TRBV5-8 with TRBJ1-6; D ambiguous. The V end was cut by 4 bases, the J end by 0 bases, with 8 bases between. CDR1 and CDR2 from the germline V gene are SGHTS and YDEGEE. This CDR3 has 15 residues. The CDR3 reads CASSLESSYNSPLHF. CDR3 DNA sequence: TGTGCCAGCAGCCTAGAGAGCTCCTATAATTCACCCCTCCACTTT.

The rearrangement uses TRBV28 and TRBJ2-3, with D perhaps TRBD2 (6 bases). Trimming shortened V by 1 base and J by 3 bases, and 11 bases separated the two germline ends. Germline V lookup: CDR1 MDHEN, CDR2 SYDVKM. This CDR3 has 15 amino acids. The CDR3 sequence: CASSLLAGGTDTQYF. The CDR3 DNA sequence: TGTGCCAGCAGTTTATTAGCCGGGGGAACAGATACGCAGTATTTT. The whole variable domain, remainder taken from reference TRBV28 and TRBJ2-3, is DVKVTQSSRYLVKRTGEKVFLECVQDMDHENMFWYRQDPGLGLRLIYFSYDVKMKEKGDIPEGYSVSREKKERFSLILESASTNQTSMYLCASSLLAGGTDTQYFGPGTRLTVL.

The chain links TRBV7-2 to TRBJ2-7, with 12 positions matching TRBD2. The CDR3 is made up of 19 amino acids. The germline V gene has CDR1 SGHTA and CDR2 FQGNSA. V dropped 5 bases and J dropped 5; count of bases not matched to a gene: 19. The CDR3 loop reads CASSPGLLAGGLVIDEQYF. The CDR3 region has the DNA TGTGCCAGCAGCCCGGGATTACTAGCGGGAGGCCTCGTCATAGACGAGCAGTACTTC.

The chain couples TRBV27 to TRBJ1-4, with unresolved D. The ends were cut back, 8 bases at V and 7 bases at J, with 17 bases in the middle. The CDR3 length is 14 residues. Germline values: CDR1 MNHEY, CDR2 SMNVEV (reference sequence). The DNA of the CDR3 is TGTGCCAGCGGAGGACGGGGTGGGCCTGAAAAACTGTTTTTT. Residues: CASGGRGGPEKLFF.

The gene calls are TRBV7-9 and TRBJ1-4; no clear D gene. The CDR3 is 13 amino acids. From germline, CDR1 is SEHNR and CDR2 FQNEAQ (reference sequence). Trimming shortened V by 4 bases and J by 6 bases, and 9 bases separated the two germline ends. The CDR3 region has the DNA TGTGCCAGCAGCTCCCCCGCGGATGAAAAACTGTTTTTT. It translates to CASSSPADEKLFF. Together with reference TRBV7-9 and TRBJ1-4, the CDR3 gives the full variable domain: DTGVSQNPRHKITKRGQNVTFRCDPISEHNRLYWYRQTLGQGPEFLTYFQNEAQLEKSRLLSDRFSAERPKGSFSTLEIQRTEQGDSAMYLCASSSPADEKLFFGSGTQLSVL.

The chain links TRBV5-1 to TRBJ2-4; D possibly corresponds to TRBD2 (6 bases). This CDR3 region has 13 residues. Trimming left V 4 bases short and J 8 bases short, with 13 bases between. The germline gives CDR1 SGHRS, CDR2 YFSETQ. The CDR3 sequence: CASSVVGEDIQYF. CDR3 nucleotide sequence: TGCGCCAGCAGCGTGGTGGGGGAGGACATTCAGTACTTC.

The chain has TRBV10-2 and TRBJ1-2, with TRBD1 identical over 8 bases. The CDR3 is 13 residues long. Germline CDR1 reads WSHSY; CDR2 reads SAAADI. V dropped 5 bases and J dropped 6; count of bases not matched to a gene: 5. CDR3 protein: CASSRTGSDGYTF. The CDR3 coding sequence is TGCGCCAGCAGTAGGACAGGGTCTGATGGCTACACCTTC.

The V and J genes are TRBV4-1 and TRBJ2-5, with D maybe TRBD1 (6 bases). The CDR3 runs 16 residues. Germline CDR1 and CDR2: MGHRA and YSYEKL. Trimming took 4 bases from V and 1 from J, leaving 16 bases between them. The CDR3 DNA reads as TGCGCCAGCAGCCGGGGGCCGTCGACAGCCCAAGAGACCCAGTACTTC. This translates into CASSRGPSTAQETQYF.

The V gene is TRBV6-1, the J gene TRBJ1-4, with a tentative D call TRBD1 (5 bases). CDR1 and CDR2 (germline): MNHNS, SASEGT. CDR3 length equals 16 residues. The V end lost 4 bases, the J end lost 0 bases, and 12 bases lay between the germline ends. The CDR3 here is CASSGPSGATNEKLFF. Written as DNA, the CDR3 is TGTGCCAGCAGTGGACCGTCGGGGGCAACTAATGAAAAACTGTTTTTT.

The V gene is TRBV4-3, the J gene TRBJ1-2, with 9 nucleotides matching TRBD1. The CDR3 length is 15 residues. Germline V CDR1 and CDR2: LGHNA, YSLEER. V shed 3 bases and J 7 bases; nucleotides not matched to a gene: 9. The CDR3 is CASSHQQDRGFGYTF. The CDR3 region has the DNA TGCGCCAGCAGCCACCAGCAGGACAGGGGCTTTGGCTACACCTTC.

The rearrangement uses TRBV30 and TRBJ1-1; 9 bases agree with TRBD1. The CDR3 loop spans 14 amino acids. Trimming took 3 bases from V and 0 from J; bases not matched to a gene: 2. The V gene's germline CDR1 is GTSNPN and CDR2 SVGIG (reference sequence). CDR3 bases: TGTGCCTGGAGAGGACAGGGGATGAACACTGAAGCTTTCTTT. Translated, it gives CAWRGQGMNTEAFF.

CDR3 loop: CASRNAGWVTDTQYF. CDR3 DNA: TGTGCCAGCAGAAACGCGGGCTGGGTCACAGATACGCAGTATTTT. The V call is TRBV7-8, the J call TRBJ2-3; D might be TRBD2 (5 bases). Deletions cut 6 bases from V and 2 bases from J, with 15 bases between. The germline V gene has CDR1 SGHVS and CDR2 FQNEAQ. This CDR3 is 15 amino acids long.

V and J are TRBV10-3 and TRBJ2-7; 8 bases line up with TRBD1. This CDR3 contains 14 residues. J gave up 6 bases and V 5 bases, and 9 bases lay outside the gene matches. Germline CDR1 reads ENHRY; CDR2 reads SYGVKD. This CDR3 is CAISLGQGAREQYF. Here the CDR3 DNA reads TGTGCCATCAGTCTAGGACAGGGAGCCCGCGAGCAGTACTTC.

As DNA, the CDR3 is TGTGCCAGCAGCTGGTACCTAGCGGTTTCCTACAATGAGCAGTTCTTC. Protein product: CASSWYLAVSYNEQFF. The chain combines TRBV7-3 with TRBJ2-1; 7 nucleotides align to TRBD2. The CDR3 is 16 residues long. In germline, CDR1 is SGHTA, CDR2 FQGTGA. With 4 bases clipped from V and 1 base from J, the junction kept 7 bases outside the gene matches.

The chain joins TRBV7-2 to TRBJ1-2; no definite D call. The ends were cut back, 2 bases at V and 2 bases at J, with 12 bases in the middle. The CDR3 sequence is 15 residues long. CDR1 is SGHTA and CDR2 is FQGNSA in the germline V gene. The CDR3 loop is CASSLRVGGNYGYTF. DNA for the CDR3: TGTGCCAGCAGCTTACGAGTGGGCGGGAACTATGGCTACACCTTC.